What follows are 6 T cell receptor beta chains derived from one specimen sequenced in a study of T cells in Graves' hyperthyroidism and ophthalmopathy. RNA transcripts provided the source from which TCR beta CDR3 regions were amplified. During a first-round RT-PCR of the TCR CDR3, the HTBI primer set was used. A single record per CDR3 protein comes from TCRdb applying MiXCR to the multiplex PCR reads. The sample has under 400,000 distinct CDR3 sequences, less than 15% seen once; the top ten hold around a tenth. The sequenced sample was blood. The receptors originated from a woman younger than 30 with Graves' hyperthyroidism.

V is TRBV5-1 and J is TRBJ1-3, with D maybe TRBD1 (5 bases). This CDR3 has 14 amino acids. V was cut by 4 bases and J by 8 bases, with 16 bases left in between. Germline V gene sequence: CDR1 SGHRS, CDR2 YFSETQ. The CDR3 nucleotides read TGCGCCAGCAGCCCTGACGGGGCTCTAGACACCATATATTTT. It is translated as CASSPDGALDTIYF.

This clonotype appeared many times. The V gene is TRBV28, the J gene TRBJ1-3; maybe TRBD1 (6 bases). Trimming pared 8 bases from V and 2 bases from J, leaving 16 bases between. The CDR3 contains 15 residues. Per germline, CDR1 MDHEN and CDR2 SYDVKM. CDR3 amino acids: CASDERKGAGNTIYF. CDR3 nucleotides: TGTGCCAGCGACGAAAGAAAGGGGGCTGGAAACACCATATATTTT. The full variable domain, its missing parts supplied by reference TRBV28 and TRBJ1-3, is DVKVTQSSRYLVKRTGEKVFLECVQDMDHENMFWYRQDPGLGLRLIYFSYDVKMKEKGDIPEGYSVSREKKERFSLILESASTNQTSMYLCASDERKGAGNTIYFGEGSWLTVV.

Details on this clonotype: A single base separates this from a much larger clone, so it may be a read error. The chain carries TRBV7-9 and TRBJ2-1; weak D call: TRBD2 (7 bases). The CDR3 is 19 residues long. CDR1 and CDR2 from the germline V gene are SEHNR and FQNEAQ (reference sequence). With 6 bases removed from V and 2 bases from J, the gap between germline ends came to 26 bases. CDR3 sequence: CASRPKGGQEKSAYNEQFF. CDR3 coding DNA: TGTGCCAGCAGACCCAAGGGGGGGCAAGAAAAGAGTGCCTACAATGAGCAGTTCTTC. The full variable domain, with the rest looked up from reference TRBV7-9 and TRBJ2-1, is DTGVSQNPRHKITKRGQNVTFRCDPISEHNRLYWYRQTLGQGPEFLTYFQNEAQLEKSRLLSDRFSAERPKGSFSTLEIQRTEQGDSAMYLCASRPKGGQEKSAYNEQFFGPGTRLTVL.

The V and J genes are TRBV19 and TRBJ2-3; 8 bases are shared with TRBD1. CDR3 length: 15 residues. The ends lost 5 bases at V and 0 bases at J; junction bases unmatched: 4. Germline CDR1 LNHDA, CDR2 SQIVND (reference sequence). The CDR3 DNA follows: TGTGCCAGTAGTCGGACAGGGATTAGCACAGATACGCAGTATTTT. Translation: CASSRTGISTDTQYF. The entire variable domain, with the rest obtained from reference TRBV19 and TRBJ2-3, is as follows: DGGITQSPKYLFRKEGQNVTLSCEQNLNHDAMYWYRQDPGQGLRLIYYSQIVNDFQKGDIAEGYSVSREKKESFPLTVTSAQKNPTAFYLCASSRTGISTDTQYFGPGTRLTVL.

This clonotype turned up a few times. The rearrangement joins TRBV20-1 to TRBJ1-5, with D possibly matching TRBD1 (5 bases). The CDR3 loop spans 13 amino acids. The germline V gene has CDR1 DFQATT and CDR2 SNEGSKA (reference sequence). Trimming left V 2 bases short and J 5 bases short, with 10 bases between. CDR3 region: CSARRGGDQPQHF. CDR3 coding DNA: TGCAGTGCTAGAAGGGGAGGCGATCAGCCCCAGCATTTT.

This clonotype has at least ten counts. The V and J genes are TRBV20-1 and TRBJ2-1; 8 bases line up with TRBD2. This CDR3 is built from 15 residues. Germline CDR1 reads DFQATT; CDR2 reads SNEGSKA (reference sequence). CDR3 loop: CASYLGLAGYNEQFF. The CDR3 DNA reads as TGCGCCTCCTACCTGGGGCTAGCGGGCTACAATGAGCAGTTCTTC.